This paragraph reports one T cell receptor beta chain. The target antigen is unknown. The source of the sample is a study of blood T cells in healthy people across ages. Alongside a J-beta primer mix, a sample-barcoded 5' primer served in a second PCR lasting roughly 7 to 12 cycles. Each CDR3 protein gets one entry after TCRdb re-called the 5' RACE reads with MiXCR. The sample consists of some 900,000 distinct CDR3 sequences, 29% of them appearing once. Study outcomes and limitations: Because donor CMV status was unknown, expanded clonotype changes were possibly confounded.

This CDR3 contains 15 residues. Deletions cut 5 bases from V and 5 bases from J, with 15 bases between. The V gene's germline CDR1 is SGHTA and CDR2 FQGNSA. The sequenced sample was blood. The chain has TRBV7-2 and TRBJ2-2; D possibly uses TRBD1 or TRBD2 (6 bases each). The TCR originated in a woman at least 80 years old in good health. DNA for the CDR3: TGTGCCAGCAGCCTCGTGAGGGGGGAGACCGGGGAGCTGTTTTTT. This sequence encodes CASSLVRGETGELFF.